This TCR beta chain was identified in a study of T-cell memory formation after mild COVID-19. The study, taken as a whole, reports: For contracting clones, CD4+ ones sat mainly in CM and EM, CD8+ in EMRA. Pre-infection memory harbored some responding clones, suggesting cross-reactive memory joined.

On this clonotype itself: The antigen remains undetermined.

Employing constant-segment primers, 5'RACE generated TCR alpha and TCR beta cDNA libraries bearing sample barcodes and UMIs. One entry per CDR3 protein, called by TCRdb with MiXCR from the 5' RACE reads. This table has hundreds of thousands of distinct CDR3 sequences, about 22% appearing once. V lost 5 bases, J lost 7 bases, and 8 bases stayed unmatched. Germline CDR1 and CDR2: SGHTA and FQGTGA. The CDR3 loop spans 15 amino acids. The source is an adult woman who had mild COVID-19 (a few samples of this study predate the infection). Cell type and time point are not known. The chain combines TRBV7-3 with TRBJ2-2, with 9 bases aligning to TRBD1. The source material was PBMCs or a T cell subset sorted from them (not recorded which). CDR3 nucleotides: TGTGCCAGCAGCGAACCCGGGACAGGGTTCGGGGAGCTGTTTTTT. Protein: CASSEPGTGFGELFF. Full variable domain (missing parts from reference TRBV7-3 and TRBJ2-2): GAGVSQTPSNKVTEKGKYVELRCDPISGHTALYWYRQSLGQGPEFLIYFQGTGAADDSGLPNDRFFAVRPEGSVSTLKIQRTERGDSAVYLCASSEPGTGFGELFFGEGSRLTVL.